These T cell receptor beta chains were read from a single sample in a study of cytomegalovirus exposure and HLA in healthy donors. The protocol was immunoSEQ multiplex PCR, while the TCRdb copy is restricted to in-frame clones and leaves out a portion. The table shows roughly 150,000 clones, with about 80% occurring only once. Sample: PBMCs. These receptors all come from a woman aged 40-49 years in good health and CMV-seronegative. Each CDR3 is given with its conserved first and last residue. Each record gives: CDR3 DNA, CDR3 protein, clone size, J gene, V gene, D gene. A D gene is named only where the DNA matches it firmly. Size values are once, few and many counts, or a class for expanded clones, and some rows have none.

DNA: TGTGCCAGCAGCTTAGAGATCCTATTCTTCGAGCAGTACTTC
CDR3: CASSLEILFFEQYF
size: -
J: TRBJ2-7
V: TRBV7-2
D: -

DNA: TGTGCCAGCAGCCGCGACAGGGTTTTACCCCTCCACTTT
CDR3: CASSRDRVLPLHF
size: -
J: TRBJ1-6
V: TRBV5-4
D: TRBD1

DNA: TGTGCCAGTAGTATGGGGACAGCCTCCTACGAGCAGTACTTC
CDR3: CASSMGTASYEQYF
size: -
J: TRBJ2-7
V: TRBV19
D: TRBD1

DNA: TGTGCCAGCAGTTTAACCGGTGAGCAGTTCTTC
CDR3: CASSLTGEQFF
size: -
J: TRBJ2-1
V: TRBV28
D: -

DNA: TGTGCCAGCAGCCCGGGGGGCCTCTACGAGCAGTACTTC
CDR3: CASSPGGLYEQYF
size: once
J: TRBJ2-7
V: TRBV6-6
D: -

DNA: TGTGCCAGCAGTGACGGGGGCTATGGTTACACCTTC
CDR3: CASSDGGYGYTF
size: -
J: TRBJ1-2
V: TRBV6-4
D: -

DNA: TGTGCCAGCAGTTTACGAGAGACCCAGTACTTC
CDR3: CASSLRETQYF
size: few
J: TRBJ2-5
V: TRBV28
D: -

DNA: TGTGCCAGCAGCCCGACTAGCGGGGGGGAAGTAAATGAGCAGTTCTTC
CDR3: CASSPTSGGEVNEQFF
size: -
J: TRBJ2-1
V: TRBV4-2
D: TRBD2

DNA: TGTGCCGCGGGGGGTTGGACGGATAACTATGGCTACACCTTC
CDR3: CAAGGWTDNYGYTF
size: -
J: TRBJ1-2
V: TRBV6-6
D: -

DNA: TGCAGCGTTGCTGGGAGCGGGACTGTCTATGGCTACACCTTC
CDR3: CSVAGSGTVYGYTF
size: -
J: TRBJ1-2
V: TRBV29-1
D: -

DNA: TGCGCCAGCAGCTTATTCCCTACAGGGGATGTGTCTGAAGCTTTCTTT
CDR3: CASSLFPTGDVSEAFF
size: -
J: TRBJ1-1
V: TRBV5-1
D: TRBD1

DNA: TGTGCCACCAGCAGAGATGGTGCCGAGAATGAAAAACTGTTTTTC
CDR3: CATSRDGAENEKLFF
size: -
J: TRBJ1-4
V: TRBV15
D: -